This entry lists 4 T cell receptor beta chains sequenced from one sample in a study of blood T cell repertoires in COVID-19 (dated by TCRdb to between 2020 and 2021). Libraries came from the immunoSEQ multiplex PCR assay. Drawn from immuneACCESS, this table holds only the in-frame rearrangements with V and J called that TCRdb kept. Clones are partly lost; checked studies trace under half to an unresolved V gene and leave the rest unexplained. The table for this sample lists 130,000 to 150,000 clones; over 80% of them were counted only once. Together, the top ten hold roughly 3% of the sample. Source material: peripheral blood. The receptors come from a woman between 35 and 50 years old with active or convalescent COVID-19.

The chain is built from TRBV11-2 and TRBJ2-5; TRBD2 matches at 7 bases. CDR1 is SGHAT, CDR2 FQNNGV, per germline. The CDR3 length is 17 residues. V shed 3 bases, J shed 4 bases, and the junction held 14 bases outside the gene matches. The CDR3 is CASSFGVVAGAGETQYF. CDR3 nucleotides: TGTGCCAGCAGCTTTGGGGTAGTGGCGGGAGCAGGAGAGACCCAGTACTTC.

To note about this clone: Other DNA sequences in this sample translate to the same CDR3. The genes are TRBV28 and TRBJ1-1; TRBD1 is a possible D gene (5 bases). The CDR3 loop spans 15 amino acids. Trimming stripped 3 bases from V and 5 bases from J, with 16 bases between. Looked up from germline, CDR1 is MDHEN and CDR2 is SYDVKM. DNA for the CDR3: TGTGCCAGCAGTTTGGGGCAGGGATTTAGGACTGAAGCTTTCTTT. Amino acid sequence: CASSLGQGFRTEAFF.

V and J are TRBV5-1 and TRBJ1-5; 9 bases align to TRBD1. Looked up from germline, CDR1 is SGHRS and CDR2 is YFSETQ. V lost 3 bases to trimming and J lost 7 bases; unmatched junction nucleotides: 5. This CDR3 region has 14 residues. The CDR3 is CASSSRQGGQPQHF. For the CDR3, the DNA is TGCGCCAGCAGCTCTAGACAGGGGGGACAGCCCCAGCATTTT.

The rearrangement uses TRBV30 and TRBJ2-7; 9 positions match TRBD1. CDR3 size: 14 residues. CDR1 GTSNPN and CDR2 SVGIG come from the germline V gene (reference sequence). With V trimmed by 2 bases and J by 4 bases, 6 bases remained unmatched. The CDR3 region is CAWSTTGGSYEQYF. CDR3 sequence (DNA): TGTGCCTGGAGTACGACAGGGGGGAGTTACGAGCAGTACTTC. The full variable domain, in which reference TRBV30 and TRBJ2-7 provide the parts outside the CDR3, is SQTIHQWPATLVQPVGSPLSLECTVEGTSNPNLYWYRQAAGRGLQLLFYSVGIGQISSEVPQNLSASRPQDRQFILSSKKLLLSDSGFYLCAWSTTGGSYEQYFGPGTRLTVT.